Shown below are 23 T cell receptor beta chains from a single sample sequenced in a study of T-cell reconstitution after alpha-beta-depleted transplantation in children. Construction of the TCRbeta library involved unique molecular identifiers. TCRdb re-called the PCR reads through MiXCR, storing one row per CDR3 protein. The sample consists of hundreds of thousands of distinct CDR3 sequences, about 31% of them appearing once. This specimen consisted of PBMCs from the stem cell graft donor, obtained from the stem cell graft. The receptors stem from a human donor who donated a stem cell graft to a child with aplastic anemia.

This clonotype was counted between two and nine times. The J gene is TRBJ1-1, the V gene TRBV24-1; D not resolved. The CDR3 spans 11 residues. The V gene's germline CDR1 is KGHDR and CDR2 SFDVKD. V was cut by 9 bases and J by 4 bases, with 8 bases left in between. The CDR3 coding sequence is TGTGCCACCGCTGAAGGCACTGAAGCTTTCTTT. Translating gives CATAEGTEAFF.

The CDR3 sequence is CASSYPAAASEAFF. The CDR3 DNA is TGTGCCAGCAGCTACCCGGCCGCCGCTTCTGAAGCTTTCTTT. The chain has TRBV7-9 and TRBJ1-1; no reliable D call. CDR3 length equals 14 residues. The germline CDR1 and CDR2 sequences are SEHNR and FQNEAQ (reference sequence). Trimming stripped 4 bases from V and 6 bases from J, with 15 bases between.

This clonotype has at least ten counts. V gene TRBV12-3 or TRBV12-4 combines with J gene TRBJ2-3, with 11 bases matching TRBD2. Unmatched junction bases numbered 6, after V lost 5 bases and J lost 2 bases. The CDR3 runs 16 residues. This chain's CDR3 is CASSPRGLAATDTQYF. The CDR3 DNA reads TGTGCCAGCAGTCCACGGGGACTAGCGGCCACAGATACGCAGTATTTT.

The chain has TRBV7-7 and TRBJ1-5; TRBD1 might be the D (6 bases). With 5 bases removed from V and 4 bases from J, the gap between germline ends came to 9 bases. The CDR3 sequence is 13 residues long. From germline, CDR1 is SSHAT and CDR2 FNYEAQ (reference sequence). For the CDR3, the DNA is TGTGCCAGCAGCGGACAGAGGAATCAGCCCCAGCATTTT. This gives the protein CASSGQRNQPQHF.

In this sample, this clonotype turned up once. The chain is built from TRBV7-3 and TRBJ2-1; 8 positions agree with TRBD2. The CDR3 spans 20 residues. The V segment lost 3 bases and the J segment 0 bases; nucleotides outside the gene matches: 16. In germline, CDR1 is SGHTA, CDR2 FQGTGA. The CDR3 DNA is TGTGCCAGCAGCTTTTCGGGCTCACTAGCGGTTGCCAGCTCCTACAATGAGCAGTTCTTC. Protein sequence: CASSFSGSLAVASSYNEQFF.

This clonotype showed up just a few times. The rearrangement links TRBV20-1 to TRBJ2-7; 9 bases align to TRBD1. The CDR3 spans 14 residues. V lost 3 bases and J lost 4; bases outside the gene matches: 7. Germline CDR1 DFQATT, CDR2 SNEGSKA (reference sequence). The CDR3 bases are TGCAGTGCTAGGGGTCAGACAGGGGGGTACGAGCAGTACTTC. It translates to CSARGQTGGYEQYF.

The chain has TRBV6-1 and TRBJ1-4; no clear D. The ends were cut back, 7 bases at V and 3 bases at J, with 9 bases in the middle. The V gene's germline CDR1 is MNHNS and CDR2 SASEGT. This CDR3 has 13 residues. The CDR3 nucleotides are TGTGCCAGCAACGATCCCTCTAATGAAAAACTGTTTTTT. Its translation: CASNDPSNEKLFF.

This sequence joins TRBV11-3 and TRBJ1-1; 9 nucleotides line up with TRBD1. The junction had 7 bases not matched to a gene; V was cut back by 5 bases and J by 6 bases. This CDR3 is 14 amino acids long. Germline V gene data show CDR1 as SGHNT and CDR2 as YENEEA. CDR3 sequence reads: CASSAGQGRAEAFF. CDR3 nucleotide sequence: TGTGCCAGCAGCGCAGGACAGGGGAGAGCTGAAGCTTTCTTT.

The rearrangement joins TRBV20-1 to TRBJ1-2, with TRBD1 matching 8 bases. The V gene end was trimmed by 5 bases and the J gene end by 4 bases; junction bases not matched to a gene: 3. The CDR3 covers 12 residues. CDR1 and CDR2 (germline): DFQATT, SNEGSKA (reference sequence). The CDR3 is CSAPQGAYGYTF. CDR3 DNA: TGCAGTGCTCCCCAGGGGGCCTATGGCTACACCTTC.

The V and J genes are TRBV6-1 and TRBJ2-1; 7 bases match TRBD2. CDR3 length: 15 amino acids. Trimming cost V 1 base and J 0 bases; bases outside gene matches: 0. Looked up from germline, CDR1 is MNHNS and CDR2 is SASEGT. The CDR3 reads CASSEVAGSYNEQFF. CDR3 nucleotide sequence: TGTGCCAGCAGTGAAGTAGCGGGCTCCTACAATGAGCAGTTCTTC.

This clonotype was counted between two and nine times. The chain links TRBV7-6 to TRBJ2-1, with 10 bases matching TRBD2. The V gene end was trimmed by 3 bases and the J gene end by 4 bases; junction bases not matched to a gene: 6. The CDR3 covers 16 residues. Germline V gene sequence: CDR1 SGHVS, CDR2 FNYEAQ. In DNA form, the CDR3 reads TGTGCCAGCAGCTTGAGGACTAGCGGAAATTACAATGAGCAGTTCTTC. Translation: CASSLRTSGNYNEQFF.

This clonotype came up a few times. This chain connects TRBV29-1 to TRBJ2-5; TRBD1 aligns across 9 bases. This CDR3 contains 13 residues. Germline CDR1 SQVTM, CDR2 ANQGSEA. Trimming cost V 7 bases and J 4 bases; bases outside gene matches: 7. The CDR3: CSDRLTGGETQYF. The CDR3 coding sequence is TGCAGCGACCGATTGACAGGGGGAGAGACCCAGTACTTC. Together with reference TRBV29-1 and TRBJ2-5, the CDR3 gives the full variable domain: SAVISQKPSRDICQRGTSLTIQCQVDSQVTMMFWYRQQPGQSLTLIATANQGSEATYESGFVIDKFPISRPNLTFSTLTVSNMSPEDSSIYLCSDRLTGGETQYFGPGTRLLVL.

This clonotype was detected a few times. V usage is TRBV7-9 and J usage is TRBJ1-2; no clear D. Trimming cost V 5 bases and J 3 bases, with 16 bases left between them. CDR3 length equals 15 residues. Germline lookup yields CDR1 SEHNR and CDR2 FQNEAQ (reference sequence). The CDR3 sequence is CASSPGTKGHYGYTF. CDR3 nucleotide sequence: TGTGCCAGCAGCCCTGGCACAAAGGGCCACTATGGCTACACCTTC.

This clonotype showed up just a few times. This chain joins TRBV29-1 and TRBJ2-3; 7 bases agree with TRBD1. The germline gives CDR1 SQVTM, CDR2 ANQGSEA. The CDR3 covers 14 residues. The V segment lost 7 bases and the J segment 2 bases; nucleotides outside the gene matches: 9. The CDR3 region is CSEAEGAVTDTQYF. The CDR3 DNA follows: TGCAGCGAAGCTGAGGGGGCGGTCACAGATACGCAGTATTTT.

The chain combines TRBV6-2 or TRBV6-3 with TRBJ1-5; D is perhaps TRBD1 (5 bases). Germline V gene sequence: CDR1 MNHEY, CDR2 SVGEGT. The CDR3 has 13 residues. V gave up 4 bases and J gave up 7 bases, with 11 bases separating them. CDR3 amino acids: CASSWQGYQPQHF. CDR3 in DNA: TGTGCCAGCAGTTGGCAGGGATACCAGCCCCAGCATTTT.

The chain recombines TRBV12-3 or TRBV12-4 with TRBJ1-1; 7 bases are shared with TRBD1. This CDR3 has 14 amino acids. The V and J ends lost 5 bases and 4 bases, in that order; junction bases with no gene match: 7. The CDR3 coding sequence is TGTGCCAGCAGTCGACCCGACAGGGCCACTGAAGCTTTCTTT. As protein: CASSRPDRATEAFF.

This clonotype was seen only a few times. This sequence joins TRBV11-2 and TRBJ2-1; D may be TRBD1 (5 bases). Trimming removed 5 bases at V and 8 bases at J, with 10 bases between. CDR3 length: 12 residues. From germline, CDR1 is SGHAT and CDR2 FQNNGV. The CDR3 here is CASSPRADEQFF. DNA for the CDR3: TGTGCCAGCAGCCCCAGGGCGGATGAGCAGTTCTTC.

This clonotype was observed a few times. This chain connects TRBV7-9 to TRBJ2-1; 10 nucleotides agree with TRBD1. This CDR3 contains 16 residues. Germline V gene data show CDR1 as SEHNR and CDR2 as FQNEAQ (reference sequence). J lost 8 bases, V lost 5 bases, and 12 bases had no gene match. The chain's CDR3 is CASSQPTGGASDEQFF. The CDR3 DNA follows: TGTGCCAGCAGCCAACCGACAGGGGGCGCAAGCGATGAGCAGTTCTTC.

The chain carries TRBV29-1 and TRBJ2-3; D is possibly TRBD1 or TRBD2 (5 bases each). The V and J ends lost 6 bases and 6 bases respectively, with 13 bases between them. CDR1 and CDR2 from the germline V gene are SQVTM and ANQGSEA. The CDR3 runs 12 residues. Here the CDR3 DNA reads TGCAGCGTGGCCTGGGGGTTCGATACGCAGTATTTT. The encoded protein is CSVAWGFDTQYF.

This clonotype was detected a few times. V gene TRBV5-1 combines with J gene TRBJ1-1, with TRBD1 as a possible D gene (5 bases). Germline V gene data show CDR1 as SGHRS and CDR2 as YFSETQ. The CDR3 sequence is 14 residues long. V was trimmed by 4 bases and J by 5 bases, leaving 15 bases between them. The CDR3 region is CASSRDQVGTEAFF. In DNA form, the CDR3 reads TGCGCCAGCAGCCGGGACCAGGTCGGGACTGAAGCTTTCTTT.

The chain employs TRBV20-1 and TRBJ2-1, with D maybe TRBD1 (5 bases). Trimming removed 4 bases at V and 1 base at J, with 11 bases between. Germline values: CDR1 DFQATT, CDR2 SNEGSKA (reference sequence). The CDR3 has 14 residues. CDR3 in amino acids: CSATGFLSYNEQFF. In DNA form, the CDR3 reads TGCAGTGCTACAGGGTTTCTATCCTACAATGAGCAGTTCTTC.

This chain links TRBV7-2 with TRBJ2-1; tentatively, D is TRBD2 (6 bases). There are 13 residues in the CDR3. Germline CDR1 reads SGHTA; CDR2 reads FQGNSA. Trimming stripped 8 bases from V and 6 bases from J, with 14 bases between. CDR3 bases: TGTGCCAGCTATGGAGGGCCGTTCAATGAGCAGTTCTTC. Its protein product is CASYGGPFNEQFF. Looking up the rest from reference TRBV7-2 and TRBJ2-1 gives the full variable domain: GAGVSQSPSNKVTEKGKDVELRCDPISGHTALYWYRQSLGQGLEFLIYFQGNSAPDKSGLPSDRFSAERTGGSVSTLTIQRTQQEDSAVYLCASYGGPFNEQFFGPGTRLTVL.

The CDR3 reads CASSSSRGVDTQYF. Written as DNA, the CDR3 is TGTGCCAGCAGCTCATCCCGGGGGGTAGATACGCAGTATTTT. The chain combines TRBV11-2 with TRBJ2-3; 7 positions match TRBD2. This CDR3 comprises 14 residues. Losses at the gene ends were 4 bases for V and 5 bases for J; bases not matched to a gene: 6. CDR1 is SGHAT and CDR2 is FQNNGV in the germline V gene. The whole variable domain, remainder taken from reference TRBV11-2 and TRBJ2-3, is EAGVAQSPRYKIIEKRQSVAFWCNPISGHATLYWYQQILGQGPKLLIQFQNNGVVDDSQLPKDRFSAERLKGVDSTLKIQPAKLEDSAVYLCASSSSRGVDTQYFGPGTRLTVL.